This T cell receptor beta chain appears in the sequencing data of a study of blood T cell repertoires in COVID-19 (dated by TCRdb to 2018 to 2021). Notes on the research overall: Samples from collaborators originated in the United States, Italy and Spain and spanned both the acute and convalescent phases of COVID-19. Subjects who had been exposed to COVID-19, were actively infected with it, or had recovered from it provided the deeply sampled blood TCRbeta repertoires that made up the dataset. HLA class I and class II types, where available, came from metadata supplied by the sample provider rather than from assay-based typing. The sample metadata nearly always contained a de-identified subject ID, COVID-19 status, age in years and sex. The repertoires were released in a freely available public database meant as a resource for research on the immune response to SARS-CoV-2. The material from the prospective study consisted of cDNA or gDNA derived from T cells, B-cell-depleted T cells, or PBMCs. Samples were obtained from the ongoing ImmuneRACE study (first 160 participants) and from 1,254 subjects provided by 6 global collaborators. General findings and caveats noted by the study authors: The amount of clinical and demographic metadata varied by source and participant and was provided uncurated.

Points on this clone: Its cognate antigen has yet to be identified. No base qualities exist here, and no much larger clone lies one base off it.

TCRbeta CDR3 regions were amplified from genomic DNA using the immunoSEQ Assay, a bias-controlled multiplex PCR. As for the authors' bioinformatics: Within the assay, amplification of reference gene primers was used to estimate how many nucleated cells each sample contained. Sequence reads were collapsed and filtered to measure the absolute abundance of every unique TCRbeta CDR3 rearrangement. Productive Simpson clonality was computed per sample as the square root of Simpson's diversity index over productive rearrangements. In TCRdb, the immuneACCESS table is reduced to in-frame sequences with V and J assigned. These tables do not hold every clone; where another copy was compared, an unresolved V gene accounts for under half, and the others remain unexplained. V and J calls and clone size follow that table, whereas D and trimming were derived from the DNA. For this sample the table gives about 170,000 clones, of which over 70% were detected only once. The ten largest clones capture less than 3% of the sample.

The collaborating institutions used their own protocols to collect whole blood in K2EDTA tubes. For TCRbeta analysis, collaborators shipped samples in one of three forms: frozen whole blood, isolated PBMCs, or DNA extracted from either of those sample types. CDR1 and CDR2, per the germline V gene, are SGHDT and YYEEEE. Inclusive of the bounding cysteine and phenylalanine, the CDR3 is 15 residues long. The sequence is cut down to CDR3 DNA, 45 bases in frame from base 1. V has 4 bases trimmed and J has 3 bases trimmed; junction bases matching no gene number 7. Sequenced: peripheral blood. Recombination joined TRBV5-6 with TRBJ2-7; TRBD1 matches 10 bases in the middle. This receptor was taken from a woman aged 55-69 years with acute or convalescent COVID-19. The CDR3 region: CASSATGGAGYEQYF. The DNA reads TGTGCCAGCAGCGCGACAGGGGGCGCCGGCTACGAGCAGTACTTC.